The 30 T cell receptor beta chains given below trace back to one sample, sequenced in a study of early stage breast cancer tumors. The protocol was immunoSEQ multiplex PCR, while the TCRdb copy is restricted to in-frame clones and leaves out a portion. The sample has 44,000 or so clones; roughly 84% are singletons. Sequencing was done on a sample of blood. Receptors were obtained from a person aged 45 to 60 with breast cancer.

This clone was seen only a few times. Written as DNA, the CDR3 is TGTGCCAGTAGACGGGATGGGTTTAGCTACGAGCAGTACTTC. It specifies CASRRDGFSYEQYF. The chain uses TRBV19 and TRBJ2-7; perhaps TRBD2 as D (5 bases). This CDR3 is 14 amino acids long. Germline loops: CDR1 LNHDA, CDR2 SQIVND (reference sequence). Trimming took off 6 bases at V and 3 bases at J, with 15 bases between the two ends.

The chain employs TRBV19 and TRBJ1-2, with 12 nucleotides matching TRBD1. V was clipped by 5 bases and J by 2 bases; unmatched bases: 15. The CDR3 spans 19 residues. Germline V gene lookup returns CDR1 LNHDA and CDR2 SQIVND (reference sequence). This chain's CDR3 is CASSSTGTGGNVINYGYTF. In DNA, the CDR3 is TGTGCCAGTAGTTCGACCGGGACAGGGGGCAATGTCATCAACTATGGCTACACCTTC.

In DNA form, the CDR3 reads TGTGCCAGCAGTTTTATTGGGGCAGCTACCTACAATGAGCAGTTCTTC. This encodes CASSFIGAATYNEQFF. The chain employs TRBV27 and TRBJ2-1; D possibly corresponds to TRBD1 (5 bases). The length of the CDR3 is 16 residues. The V and J ends lost 3 bases and 2 bases respectively, with 14 bases between them. Germline V gives CDR1 MNHEY, CDR2 SMNVEV (reference sequence).

The chain combines TRBV6-5 with TRBJ1-2, with TRBD1 as a possible D gene (6 bases). Germline assignment: CDR1 MNHEY and CDR2 SVGAGI. The V gene lost 4 bases and the J gene lost 7 bases, with 16 bases spanning the gap. The CDR3 runs 14 residues. DNA for the CDR3: TGTGCCAGCAGTTTTTTTGCGGGGGGCTCTGGCTACACCTTC. Residues: CASSFFAGGSGYTF.

This clone appeared a single time. The V gene is TRBV30, the J gene TRBJ1-2, with 7 nucleotides matching TRBD1. Germline-derived CDR1 and CDR2 are GTSNPN and SVGIG (reference sequence). V was clipped by 2 bases and J by 6 bases; unmatched bases: 6. The CDR3 is 13 amino acids. The CDR3 region has the DNA TGTGCCTGGAGTCCAACAGGGGTTGATGGCTACACCTTC. This encodes CAWSPTGVDGYTF.

This clone turned up a few times. This chain links TRBV5-4 with TRBJ2-7, with D uncertain. With 0 bases removed from V and 5 bases from J, the gap between germline ends came to 12 bases. This CDR3 has 14 amino acids. Germline CDR1 reads SGHNT; CDR2 reads YYREEE (reference sequence). The CDR3 protein is CASSLEGSAHEQYF. CDR3 DNA sequence: TGTGCCAGCAGCTTGGAGGGCAGCGCTCACGAGCAGTACTTC.

The V call is TRBV10-3, the J call TRBJ2-3; D possibly corresponds to TRBD2 (6 bases). V was cut by 4 bases and J by 6 bases, with 20 bases left in between. CDR3 length equals 16 residues. CDR1 ENHRY and CDR2 SYGVKD come from the germline V gene. CDR3 coding DNA: TGTGCCATCAGTGGCCCCCCCCCGACTAGTTTCGATACGCAGTATTTT. It yields the protein CAISGPPPTSFDTQYF.

The gene calls are TRBV6-5 and TRBJ2-7; perhaps D is TRBD1 or TRBD2 (5 bases each). The V end lost 6 bases, the J end lost 6 bases, and 21 bases lay between the germline ends. The CDR3 runs 15 residues. Germline V gene lookup returns CDR1 MNHEY and CDR2 SVGAGI. The CDR3 DNA follows: TGTGCCAGCAGCCCCTGGCTTACAGGTGGGAGCGAGCAGTACTTC. It is translated as CASSPWLTGGSEQYF.

This sequence joins TRBV10-1 and TRBJ2-7, with 12 bases identical to TRBD2. CDR1 WNHNN and CDR2 SYGVQD come from the germline V gene (reference sequence). This CDR3 has 16 residues. V lost 4 bases and J lost 3; bases outside the gene matches: 7. For the CDR3, the DNA is TGCGCCAGCAGTGCTGGACTAGCGGGAAATCGCTACGAGCAGTACTTC. As protein: CASSAGLAGNRYEQYF.

In its sample, this clone was seen a few times. The genes are TRBV9 and TRBJ1-2; 8 nucleotides line up with TRBD1. The CDR3 consists of 17 residues. Germline V gene sequence: CDR1 SGDLS, CDR2 YYNGEE. The V and J ends lost 3 bases and 5 bases, in that order; junction bases with no gene match: 15. DNA for the CDR3: TGTGCCAGCAGCGGAGGGATTCAGGGGGCGAGTAGGTATGGCTACACCTTC. Protein product: CASSGGIQGASRYGYTF. Filled out from reference TRBV9 and TRBJ1-2, the complete variable domain reads DSGVTQTPKHLITATGQRVTLRCSPRSGDLSVYWYQQSLDQGLQFLIQYYNGEERAKGNILERFSAQQFPDLHSELNLSSLELGDSALYFCASSGGIQGASRYGYTFGSGTRLTVV.

This clone is a singleton in its sample. This chain joins TRBV7-9 and TRBJ2-3; D remains ambiguous. The CDR3 spans 15 residues. V was cut by 5 bases and J by 4 bases, with 16 bases left in between. Germline CDR1 and CDR2: SEHNR and FQNEAQ (reference sequence). In DNA form, the CDR3 reads TGTGCCAGCAGCCGTCTTATCTCAGTCGCAGATACGCAGTATTTT. This codes for CASSRLISVADTQYF.

This chain uses TRBV2 with TRBJ1-2; D is undetermined. The CDR3 has 16 residues. Germline CDR1 SNHLY, CDR2 FYNNEI. Deletions cut 1 base from V and 4 bases from J, with 16 bases between. CDR3 loop: CASSEGAPGGGYGYTF. Written as DNA, the CDR3 is TGTGCCAGCAGTGAAGGGGCACCGGGAGGCGGCTATGGCTACACCTTC.

The J gene is TRBJ2-3, the V gene TRBV6-5; D is unclear. CDR3 size: 13 residues. Trimming took 6 bases from V and 1 from J, leaving 8 bases between them. Germline CDR1 is MNHEY and CDR2 is SVGAGI. CDR3 DNA sequence: TGTGCCAGCAGCCCCTGGGGCACAGATACGCAGTATTTT. Its protein is CASSPWGTDTQYF.

The count of this clone is one. The V and J genes are TRBV6-5 and TRBJ1-2; TRBD1 aligns across 10 bases. This CDR3 region has 14 residues. The V and J ends lost 6 bases and 3 bases, in that order; junction bases with no gene match: 4. Germline CDR1 MNHEY, CDR2 SVGAGI. As DNA, the CDR3 is TGTGCCAGCAGCCCCGGGACAGGGGACTATGGCTACACCTTC. Protein product: CASSPGTGDYGYTF.

This chain joins TRBV6-5 and TRBJ2-7, with 9 bases lining up with TRBD1. Germline values: CDR1 MNHEY, CDR2 SVGAGI. This CDR3 region has 13 residues. Germline trimming cut 6 bases from V and 5 bases from J; bases unmatched to any gene: 5. In DNA form, the CDR3 reads TGTGCCAGCAGCACGGACAGGGGTAACGAGCAGTACTTC. The encoded protein is CASSTDRGNEQYF.

The V and J genes are TRBV19 and TRBJ2-7; 8 nucleotides match TRBD2. Per the germline V gene, CDR1 is LNHDA and CDR2 is SQIVND (reference sequence). The CDR3 has 14 residues. J was trimmed by 4 bases and V by 3 bases; bases with no gene match: 5. For the CDR3, the DNA is TGTGCCAGTAGTATGCGGGGGGAGCAGTACGAGCAGTACTTC. This translates into CASSMRGEQYEQYF.

The chain employs TRBV11-2 and TRBJ2-5; D gene ambiguous. CDR1 SGHAT and CDR2 FQNNGV come from the germline V gene. V was clipped by 0 bases and J by 2 bases, with 22 bases between them. CDR3 length: 19 residues. The CDR3 reads CASSLDSRMMGPRQETQYF. CDR3 nucleotide sequence: TGTGCCAGCAGCTTAGACAGTCGGATGATGGGCCCTCGTCAAGAGACCCAGTACTTC. Together with reference TRBV11-2 and TRBJ2-5, the CDR3 gives the full variable domain: EAGVAQSPRYKIIEKRQSVAFWCNPISGHATLYWYQQILGQGPKLLIQFQNNGVVDDSQLPKDRFSAERLKGVDSTLKIQPAKLEDSAVYLCASSLDSRMMGPRQETQYFGPGTRLLVL.

The gene calls are TRBV5-4 and TRBJ2-3, with TRBD2 matching over 12 bases. From germline, CDR1 is SGHNT and CDR2 YYREEE (reference sequence). The V segment lost 4 bases and the J segment 0 bases; nucleotides outside the gene matches: 3. CDR3 size: 16 residues. CDR3 protein: CASSASGGVSTDTQYF. CDR3 sequence (DNA): TGTGCCAGCAGCGCTAGCGGGGGGGTTAGCACAGATACGCAGTATTTT.

The chain uses TRBV29-1 and TRBJ2-7; D gene uncertain. V lost 5 bases, J lost 6 bases, and 14 bases lay in between. Germline V gene sequence: CDR1 SQVTM, CDR2 ANQGSEA. CDR3 length: 12 amino acids. In DNA, the CDR3 is TGCAGCGTTATGGTAGTTCGGAGCGAGCAGTACTTC. It codes for CSVMVVRSEQYF.

J is TRBJ1-1 and V is TRBV18, with 7 bases identical to TRBD1. V was clipped by 5 bases and J by 5 bases; unmatched bases: 2. The germline V gene has CDR1 KGHSH and CDR2 LQKENI. The CDR3 is 12 residues long. As DNA, the CDR3 is TGTGCCAGCTCAACAGGGGCGACTGAAGCTTTCTTT. Its translation is CASSTGATEAFF. The full variable domain, in which reference TRBV18 and TRBJ1-1 provide the parts outside the CDR3, is NAGVMQNPRHLVRRRGQEARLRCSPMKGHSHVYWYRQLPEEGLKFMVYLQKENIIDESGMPKERFSAEFPKEGPSILRIQQVVRGDSAAYFCASSTGATEAFFGQGTRLTVV.

The CDR3 reads CASSPRQGRETQYF. The CDR3 bases are TGTGCCAGCTCACCACGGCAGGGGAGGGAGACCCAGTACTTC. J is TRBJ2-5 and V is TRBV18, with D perhaps assigned TRBD1 or TRBD2 (6 bases each). The CDR3 spans 14 residues. Germline CDR1 reads KGHSH; CDR2 reads LQKENI. Trimming pared 1 base from V and 5 bases from J, leaving 11 bases between.

The chain links TRBV19 to TRBJ2-7; 7 nucleotides match TRBD1. The CDR3 length is 15 residues. The junction had 11 bases not matched to a gene; V was cut back by 5 bases and J by 4 bases. Per the germline V gene, CDR1 is LNHDA and CDR2 is SQIVND (reference sequence). CDR3 protein: CASSAPGQLPYEQYF. The CDR3 region has the DNA TGTGCCAGTAGTGCTCCGGGACAGCTACCTTACGAGCAGTACTTC.

The gene calls are TRBV5-1 and TRBJ2-7; D might be TRBD1 or TRBD2, each matching 5 bases. The germline V gene has CDR1 SGHRS and CDR2 YFSETQ. Trimming took 3 bases from V and 6 from J, leaving 22 bases between them. This CDR3 contains 16 residues. The CDR3 region has the DNA TGCGCCAGCAGCTCCTCTGAGGGGTTTAGGACTGGCGAGCAGTACTTC. The encoded protein is CASSSSEGFRTGEQYF.

The CDR3 bases are TGTGCCAGCAGCGTAAACTCCGGGACAGGGGCCTACGAGCAGTACTTC. It translates to CASSVNSGTGAYEQYF. The chain employs TRBV7-2 and TRBJ2-7; TRBD1 aligns across 10 bases. The CDR3 length is 16 residues. Germline lookup yields CDR1 SGHTA and CDR2 FQGNSA. J was trimmed by 2 bases and V by 5 bases; bases with no gene match: 9.

This clone was seen only once. The rearrangement uses TRBV28 and TRBJ2-1; maybe TRBD2 (5 bases). The germline V gene has CDR1 MDHEN and CDR2 SYDVKM. V dropped 6 bases and J dropped 5 bases, with 14 bases sitting between them. The CDR3 length is 14 residues. CDR3 sequence: CASSLTGVDNEQFF. The CDR3 region has the DNA TGTGCCAGCAGCCTAACCGGGGTGGACAATGAGCAGTTCTTC.

This clone was counted only a few times. The gene calls are TRBV15 and TRBJ2-2; no clear D. The germline CDR1 and CDR2 sequences are LNHNV and YYDKDF (reference sequence). The V and J ends lost 5 bases and 3 bases respectively, with 13 bases between them. The CDR3 has 15 residues. The CDR3 spells CATSLRARDTGELFF. The CDR3 DNA reads as TGTGCCACCAGCCTACGGGCTAGGGACACCGGGGAGCTGTTTTTT.

The chain couples TRBV28 to TRBJ1-2; D is undetermined. The CDR3 length is 12 residues. The V end was cut by 8 bases, the J end by 5 bases, with 12 bases between. The V gene's germline CDR1 is MDHEN and CDR2 SYDVKM. DNA for the CDR3: TGTGCCAGCGCGTTCTCTCAGTATGGCTACACCTTC. Translated: CASAFSQYGYTF.

This clone was detected only once. The J gene is TRBJ1-3, the V gene TRBV6-1; 7 nucleotides match TRBD1. This CDR3 contains 15 residues. CDR1 MNHNS and CDR2 SASEGT come from the germline V gene. V lost 3 bases to trimming and J lost 3 bases; unmatched junction nucleotides: 5. CDR3 sequence (DNA): TGTGCCAGCAGTGACCAGGGGGAAGTTGGAAACACCATATATTTT. It codes for CASSDQGEVGNTIYF.

This clone has just a few counts. Germline is not matched at one junction end, which may reflect a read error. V usage is TRBV7-7 and J usage is TRBJ2-2; the D is unclear. Germline values: CDR1 SSHAT, CDR2 FNYEAQ (reference sequence). This CDR3 comprises 13 residues. The CDR3 DNA follows: TGTGCTAGCAGCCCAGTTAACACCGGGGAGCTGTTTTTT. Translated: CASSPVNTGELFF.

This rearrangement joins TRBV7-2 to TRBJ1-1; D gene ambiguous. Germline values: CDR1 SGHTA, CDR2 FQGNSA. This CDR3 region has 14 residues. Trimming cost V 5 bases and J 0 bases, with 10 bases left between them. The CDR3 nucleotides are TGTGCCAGCAGCCCCGGGAACCTGAACACTGAAGCTTTCTTT. Its protein is CASSPGNLNTEAFF.